The clone carrying this TCR beta chain was counted only a few times. Only in-frame clones appear in the TCRdb table, and some are missing; sequencing was by immunoSEQ multiplex PCR. The sample holds approximately 300,000 clones, roughly 90% seen once. The data were taken from a study of blood T cell repertoires in COVID-19. The CDR3 is made up of 15 amino acids. Trimming pared 6 bases from V and 0 bases from J, leaving 14 bases between. CDR1 and CDR2 (germline): LNHDA, SQIVND (reference sequence). The specimen sequenced was peripheral blood. The receptor was derived from a woman aged 25 to 45 with COVID-19, enrolled during active disease. This chain connects TRBV19 to TRBJ1-1; D might be TRBD1 (5 bases). The chain's CDR3 is CASSPLGHLNTEAFF. Here the CDR3 DNA reads TGTGCCAGTAGCCCACTCGGACACCTGAACACTGAAGCTTTCTTT.